Shown below are 21 T cell receptor beta chains from a single sample sequenced in a study of tumor and adjacent non-tumor tissue in lung cancer. TCRbeta libraries were built with three rounds of nested PCR, modified from ARM-PCR. TCRdb independently ran MiXCR on the multiplex PCR reads; one entry per CDR3 protein. The data hold approximately 75,000 distinct CDR3 sequences, with around four fifths observed a single time. RNA was extracted from bulk tissue without any cell sorting. The source material was lung tumor tissue. The source is a woman aged 45-59 years with non-small cell lung cancer.

V gene TRBV6-1 combines with J gene TRBJ2-3, with D unclear. The V and J ends lost 1 base and 15 bases respectively, with 26 bases between them. The CDR3 is made up of 16 amino acids. Germline lookup yields CDR1 MNHNS and CDR2 SASEGT. The CDR3 sequence is CASSEGVALPTDMHYF. DNA for the CDR3: TGTGCCAGCAGTGAAGGAGTAGCACTCCCCACAGATATGCATTATTTT.

The chain carries TRBV19 and TRBJ1-1; 8 nucleotides align to TRBD1. J lost 5 bases, V lost 7 bases, and 6 bases had no gene match. Germline CDR1 LNHDA, CDR2 SQIVND (reference sequence). The length of the CDR3 is 13 residues. In nucleotides, the CDR3 is TGTGCCAGTAATCAGGGGGCGCGGACTGAAGCTTTCTTT. Encoded protein: CASNQGARTEAFF.

The rearrangement links TRBV6-1 to TRBJ1-5; D is unresolved. Germline assignment: CDR1 MNHNS and CDR2 SASEGT. The CDR3 loop spans 15 amino acids. Trimming cost V 10 bases and J 5 bases, with 21 bases left between them. Here the CDR3 reads CANSPRADGYQPQHF. In nucleotides, the CDR3 is TGTGCCAATAGCCCTCGGGCGGACGGTTATCAGCCCCAGCATTTT.

This clonotype was counted many times. The rearrangement links TRBV20-1 to TRBJ1-2, with 8 bases identical to TRBD1. Per germline, CDR1 DFQATT and CDR2 SNEGSKA (reference sequence). V gave up 2 bases and J gave up 3 bases; unmatched junction bases: 5. The CDR3 covers 14 residues. This CDR3 reads CSARRQGPDYGYTF. The CDR3 DNA is TGCAGTGCTAGAAGACAGGGGCCAGACTATGGCTACACCTTC.

J is TRBJ2-7 and V is TRBV6-1, with TRBD2 matching 9 bases. V shed 1 base, J shed 6 bases, and the junction held 7 bases outside the gene matches. The CDR3 sequence is 15 residues long. Germline V gene sequence: CDR1 MNHNS, CDR2 SASEGT. The CDR3: CASSEDGSGSGEQYF. The CDR3 DNA reads as TGTGCCAGCAGTGAAGATGGTAGCGGGAGCGGCGAGCAGTACTTC.

The chain carries TRBV11-2 and TRBJ2-1, with 10 bases lining up with TRBD2. The V gene end was trimmed by 7 bases and the J gene end by 9 bases; junction bases not matched to a gene: 15. This CDR3 has 16 residues. The germline V gene has CDR1 SGHAT and CDR2 FQNNGV. CDR3 protein: CASNPGWLAGVGEQFF. For the CDR3, the DNA is TGTGCCAGCAACCCAGGGTGGCTAGCGGGAGTGGGTGAGCAGTTCTTC.

Concerning this clonotype: This may arise from a read error, as a much more abundant clone is one base away. The chain links TRBV25-1 to TRBJ1-2, with D perhaps matching TRBD1 (5 bases). Germline loops: CDR1 MGHDK, CDR2 SYGVNS. The length of the CDR3 is 14 residues. The CDR3 DNA follows: TGTGCCAGCAGTTCCAGCGACAGCACCTATGGCTGCACCTTC. Amino acids: CASSSSDSTYGCTF.

Concerning this clonotype: A read error may account for a junction end that differs from germline. This rearrangement joins TRBV29-1 to TRBJ2-1; 7 bases are shared with TRBD2. The V gene's germline CDR1 is SQVTM and CDR2 ANQGSEA. CDR3 length: 16 residues. The CDR3 nucleotides read TGCAGCGTTGAACATCGAGGACTAGTGGGAGAAGGTGAGCAGTTATTC. Its translation: CSVEHRGLVGEGEQLF.

To note about this clonotype: The final CDR3 position lacks the conserved phenylalanine or tryptophan, pointing to a likely read error. The rearrangement uses TRBV29-1 and TRBJ1-1; 9 bases are a match to TRBD1. Looked up from germline, CDR1 is SQVTM and CDR2 is ANQGSEA. J was trimmed by 2 bases and V by 7 bases; bases with no gene match: 5. The CDR3 has 13 residues. For the CDR3, the DNA is TGCAGCGCCCAGGGACAGGGAAACACTGAAGCTTTCCCT. Protein sequence: CSAQGQGNTEAFP.

The chain combines TRBV2 with TRBJ2-5; TRBD2 matches 11 bases. The CDR3 runs to 13 residues. From germline, CDR1 is SNHLY and CDR2 FYNNEI. J gave up 5 bases and V 6 bases, and 2 bases lay outside the gene matches. CDR3 DNA: TGTGCCAGCAGGCTAGCGGGAGGTGAGACCCAGTACTTC. It specifies CASRLAGGETQYF.

Remarks on this clonotype: One end of the junction is discordant with germline, which a read error may explain. V gene TRBV5-6 combines with J gene TRBJ2-2; D unclear. The germline gives CDR1 SGHDT, CDR2 YYEEEE. The CDR3 length is 15 residues. CDR3 nucleotide sequence: TGTGCCAGCAGCTTGGGTCTTTCGCAGGTAGGGAAGCTGTATTTT. It is translated as CASSLGLSQVGKLYF.

Regarding this clonotype: An end of the junction does not agree with germline; a read error may underlie this. The rearrangement uses TRBV11-2 and TRBJ1-5, with no clear D. CDR3 length: 14 amino acids. Germline values: CDR1 SGHAT, CDR2 FQNNGV. The CDR3 DNA sequence: TGTGCCAGGATTACCTGGCGACGAAATCAGCCCCAGCACTTT. Translation: CARITWRRNQPQHF.

A note on this clonotype: This may come from a read error, since a much larger clone is one base off. V and J are TRBV20-1 and TRBJ1-1; D not certain. The CDR3 spans 13 residues. V was pared by 7 bases and J by 8 bases, with 20 bases between. Germline V gene lookup returns CDR1 DFQATT and CDR2 SNEGSKA (reference sequence). The CDR3 spells CSDWRGFDLEAFF. DNA for the CDR3: TGCAGTGACTGGCGGGGTTTCGACTTAGAAGCTTTCTTT.

With respect to this clonotype: Without the conserved terminal phenylalanine or tryptophan, this CDR3 likely stems from a read error. The gene calls are TRBV29-1 and TRBJ2-2; 8 bases fit TRBD1. V trimming: 4 bases; J trimming: 9 bases; junction bases outside the gene matches: 16. CDR1 SQVTM and CDR2 ANQGSEA come from the germline V gene. The CDR3 totals 16 residues. CDR3 amino acids: CSVARGRTGSTRELFL. In DNA, the CDR3 is TGCAGCGTTGCAAGGGGTCGGACAGGGAGTACCCGGGAGCTGTTTTTA.

Notes on this clonotype: A junction end diverges from the germline sequence, so it may reflect a read error. The rearrangement uses TRBV14 and TRBJ2-5; D unresolved. The CDR3 contains 13 residues. Germline CDR1 and CDR2: SGHDN and FVKESK. The CDR3 sequence: CARSQRHQETQYF. For the CDR3, the DNA is TGTGCCAGGAGCCAACGACATCAAGAGACCCAGTACTTC.

This clonotype was counted ten times or more. V is TRBV6-4 and J is TRBJ2-3, with 7 bases aligning to TRBD2. Germline trimming cut 5 bases from V and 0 bases from J; bases unmatched to any gene: 5. CDR3 size: 15 residues. The germline V gene encodes CDR1 MRHNA and CDR2 SNTAGT. DNA for the CDR3: TGTGCCAGCAGTCGAAGTAGCGGGAGCACAGATACGCAGTATTTT. Amino acids: CASSRSSGSTDTQYF.

In its sample, this clonotype is medium-sized. The CDR3 sequence: CASSGTGGRDTQYF. The CDR3 nucleotides read TGTGCCAGCAGTGGCACAGGGGGCCGTGATACGCAGTATTTT. The rearrangement uses TRBV6-1 and TRBJ2-3, with 9 bases fitting TRBD1. Germline CDR1 reads MNHNS; CDR2 reads SASEGT. Trimming removed 4 bases from V and 6 bases from J; junction bases left unmatched: 5. The CDR3 is 14 amino acids.

The V gene is TRBV4-2, the J gene TRBJ2-7, with TRBD1 matching 10 bases. Losses at the gene ends were 7 bases for V and 4 bases for J; bases not matched to a gene: 10. The CDR3 has 15 amino acids. Germline V gives CDR1 LGHNA, CDR2 YNFKEQ. CDR3 DNA sequence: TGTGCCAGCAATCCGTCCGGGACAGGGGCGTACGAGCAGTACTTC. This codes for CASNPSGTGAYEQYF.

A note on this clonotype: Its ends do not fully match the called genes, so a read error is possible. The rearrangement links TRBV6-5 to TRBJ1-1; D may be TRBD1 (5 bases). The length of the CDR3 is 15 residues. Germline V CDR1 and CDR2: MNHEY, SVGAGI. The CDR3 reads CTSSYGRDGYTEAFF. DNA for the CDR3: TGTACCAGCAGTTACGGCAGGGATGGGTACACCGAAGCTTTCTTT.

On this clonotype: The germline gene is not matched at one end of the junction; a read error may be the cause. V gene TRBV28 combines with J gene TRBJ1-5; no clear D gene. Germline assignment: CDR1 MDHEN and CDR2 SYDVKM. This CDR3 is built from 15 residues. As DNA, the CDR3 is TGTGCCAGCAGTTTACCCTCGGGGAGCAATCAGTCCCAGCATTTT. It translates to CASSLPSGSNQSQHF.

Note on this clonotype: This sequence may be a read error, since a much larger clone differs from it by one base. J is TRBJ2-3 and V is TRBV20-1, with D maybe TRBD2 (5 bases). CDR1 DFQATT and CDR2 SNEGSKA come from the germline V gene (reference sequence). The CDR3 is 9 amino acids. The CDR3 nucleotides are TGCAGTGTGGGAGATACGCACTATTTT. This encodes CSVGDTHYF.